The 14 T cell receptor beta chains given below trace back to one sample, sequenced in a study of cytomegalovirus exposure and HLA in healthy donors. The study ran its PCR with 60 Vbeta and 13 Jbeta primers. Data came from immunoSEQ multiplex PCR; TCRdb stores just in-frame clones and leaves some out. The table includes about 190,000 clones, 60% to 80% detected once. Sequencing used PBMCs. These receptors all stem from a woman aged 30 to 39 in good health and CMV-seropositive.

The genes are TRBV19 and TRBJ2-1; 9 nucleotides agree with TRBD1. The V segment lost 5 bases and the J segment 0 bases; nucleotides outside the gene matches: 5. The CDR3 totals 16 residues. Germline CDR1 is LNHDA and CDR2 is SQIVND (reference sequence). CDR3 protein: CASSVGTGSSYNEQFF. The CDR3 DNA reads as TGTGCCAGTAGTGTGGGGACAGGGAGCTCCTACAATGAGCAGTTCTTC.

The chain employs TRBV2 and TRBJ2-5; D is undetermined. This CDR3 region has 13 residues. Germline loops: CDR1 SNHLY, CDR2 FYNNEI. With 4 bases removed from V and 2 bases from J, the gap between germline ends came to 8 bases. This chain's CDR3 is CASSGSFQETQYF. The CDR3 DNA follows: TGTGCCAGCAGTGGTAGCTTTCAAGAGACCCAGTACTTC.

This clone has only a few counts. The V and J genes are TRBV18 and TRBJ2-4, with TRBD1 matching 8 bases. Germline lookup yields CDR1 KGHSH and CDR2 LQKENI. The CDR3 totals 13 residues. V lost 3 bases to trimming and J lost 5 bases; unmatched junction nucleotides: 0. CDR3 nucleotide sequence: TGTGCCAGCTCACCGGGACAGGAAAACATTCAGTACTTC. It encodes CASSPGQENIQYF.

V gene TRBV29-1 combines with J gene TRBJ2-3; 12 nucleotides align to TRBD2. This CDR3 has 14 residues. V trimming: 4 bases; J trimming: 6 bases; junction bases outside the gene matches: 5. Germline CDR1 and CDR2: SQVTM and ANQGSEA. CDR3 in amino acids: CSVVTSGSQDTQYF. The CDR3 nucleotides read TGCAGCGTTGTGACTAGCGGGAGTCAGGATACGCAGTATTTT.

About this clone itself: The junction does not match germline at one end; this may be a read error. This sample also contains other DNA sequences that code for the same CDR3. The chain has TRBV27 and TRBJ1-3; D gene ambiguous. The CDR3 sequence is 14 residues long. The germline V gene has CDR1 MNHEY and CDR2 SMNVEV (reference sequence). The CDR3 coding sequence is TGTGCCAGCAGTTCGATTACGGGAGGAAACACCATATATTTC. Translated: CASSSITGGNTIYF.

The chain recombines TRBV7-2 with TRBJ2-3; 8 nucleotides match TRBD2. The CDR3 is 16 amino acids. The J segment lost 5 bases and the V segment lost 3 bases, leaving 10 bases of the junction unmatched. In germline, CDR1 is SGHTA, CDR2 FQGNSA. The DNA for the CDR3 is TGTGCCAGCAGCTTGGGGGTTGGACTAGCAAAAGATACGCAGTATTTT. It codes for CASSLGVGLAKDTQYF. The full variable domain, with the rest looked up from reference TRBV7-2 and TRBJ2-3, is GAGVSQSPSNKVTEKGKDVELRCDPISGHTALYWYRQSLGQGLEFLIYFQGNSAPDKSGLPSDRFSAERTGGSVSTLTIQRTQQEDSAVYLCASSLGVGLAKDTQYFGPGTRLTVL.

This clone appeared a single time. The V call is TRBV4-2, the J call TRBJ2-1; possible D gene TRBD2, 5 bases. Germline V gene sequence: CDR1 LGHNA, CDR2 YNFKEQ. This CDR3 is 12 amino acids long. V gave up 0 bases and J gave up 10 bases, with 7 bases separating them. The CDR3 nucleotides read TGTGCCAGCAGCCAAGAAGGACTCGAGCAGTTCTTC. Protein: CASSQEGLEQFF.

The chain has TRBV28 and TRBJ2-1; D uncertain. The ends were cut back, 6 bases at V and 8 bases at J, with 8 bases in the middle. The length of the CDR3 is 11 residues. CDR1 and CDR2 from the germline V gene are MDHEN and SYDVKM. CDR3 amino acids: CASSPYHEQFF. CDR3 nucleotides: TGTGCCAGCAGCCCCTATCATGAGCAGTTCTTC.

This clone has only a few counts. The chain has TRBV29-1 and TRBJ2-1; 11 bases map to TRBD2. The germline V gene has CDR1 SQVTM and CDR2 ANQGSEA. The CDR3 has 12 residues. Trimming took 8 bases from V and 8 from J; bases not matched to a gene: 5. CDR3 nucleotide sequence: TGCAGCATAGCGGGAGGGCACGATGAGCAGTTCTTC. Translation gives CSIAGGHDEQFF.

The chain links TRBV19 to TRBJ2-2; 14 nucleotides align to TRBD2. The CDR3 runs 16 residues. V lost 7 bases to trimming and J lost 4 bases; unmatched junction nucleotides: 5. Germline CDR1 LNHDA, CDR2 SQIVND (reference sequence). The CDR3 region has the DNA TGTGCCAGTAAGACTAGCGGGAGGGCCCCCACCGGGGAGCTGTTTTTT. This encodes CASKTSGRAPTGELFF. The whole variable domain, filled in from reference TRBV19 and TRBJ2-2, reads DGGITQSPKYLFRKEGQNVTLSCEQNLNHDAMYWYRQDPGQGLRLIYYSQIVNDFQKGDIAEGYSVSREKKESFPLTVTSAQKNPTAFYLCASKTSGRAPTGELFFGEGSRLTVL.

CDR3 sequence reads: CASSVAGGLAEQYF. For the CDR3, the DNA is TGTGCCAGCAGTGTAGCGGGAGGCCTTGCCGAGCAGTACTTC. This rearrangement joins TRBV6-1 to TRBJ2-7; 10 bases fit TRBD2. V trimming: 4 bases; J trimming: 6 bases; junction bases outside the gene matches: 6. This CDR3 is 14 amino acids long. Germline CDR1 MNHNS, CDR2 SASEGT.

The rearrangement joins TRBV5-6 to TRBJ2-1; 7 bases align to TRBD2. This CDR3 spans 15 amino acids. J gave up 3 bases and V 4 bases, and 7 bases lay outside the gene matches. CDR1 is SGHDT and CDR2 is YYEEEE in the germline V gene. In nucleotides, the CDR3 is TGTGCCAGCAGCCCGCAGCGGGACCACTACAATGAGCAGTTCTTC. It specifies CASSPQRDHYNEQFF.

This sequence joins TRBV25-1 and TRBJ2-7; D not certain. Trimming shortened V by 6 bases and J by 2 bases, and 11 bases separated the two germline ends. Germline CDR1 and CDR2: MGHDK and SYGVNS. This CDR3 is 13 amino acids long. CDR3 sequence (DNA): TGTGCCAGCAGCAAGGCGGCAACCTACGAGCAGTACTTC. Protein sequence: CASSKAATYEQYF.

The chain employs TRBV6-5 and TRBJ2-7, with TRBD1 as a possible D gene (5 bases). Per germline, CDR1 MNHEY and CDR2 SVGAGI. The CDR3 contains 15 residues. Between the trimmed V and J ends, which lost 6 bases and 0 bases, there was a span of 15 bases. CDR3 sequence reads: CASRNPTDTSYEQYF. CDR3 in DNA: TGTGCCAGCAGGAACCCCACGGACACCTCCTACGAGCAGTACTTC.